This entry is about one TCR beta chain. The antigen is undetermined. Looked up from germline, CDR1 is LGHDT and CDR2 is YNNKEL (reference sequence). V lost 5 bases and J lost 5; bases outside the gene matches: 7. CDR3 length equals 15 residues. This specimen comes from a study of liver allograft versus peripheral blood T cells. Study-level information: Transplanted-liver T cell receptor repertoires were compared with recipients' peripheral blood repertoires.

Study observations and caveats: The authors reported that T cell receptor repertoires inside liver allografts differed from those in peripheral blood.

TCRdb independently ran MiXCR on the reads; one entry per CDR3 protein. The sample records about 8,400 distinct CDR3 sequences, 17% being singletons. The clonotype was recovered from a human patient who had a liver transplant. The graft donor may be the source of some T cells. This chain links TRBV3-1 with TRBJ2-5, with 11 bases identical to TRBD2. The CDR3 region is CASSYSGGAGETQYF. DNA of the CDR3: TGTGCCAGCAGCTATAGCGGGGGGGCCGGGGAGACCCAGTACTTC.